The 21 T cell receptor beta chains listed next were all sequenced from one sample in a study of blood T cell repertoires in COVID-19. Assay: immunoSEQ multiplex PCR; the TCRdb copy retains only in-frame clones and omits some. The sample includes about 480,000 clones, roughly 90% seen only once; the top ten take 1.8%. Sequencing was done on a sample of PBMCs or T cells enriched from blood (not recorded which). The receptors originated from a woman aged 40 to 50 who had recovered from COVID-19.

This clone was observed once. The rearrangement joins TRBV2 to TRBJ1-3; unclear D gene. CDR1 is SNHLY and CDR2 is FYNNEI in the germline V gene. Trimming removed 6 bases at V and 1 base at J, with 10 bases between. The length of the CDR3 is 14 residues. The chain's CDR3 is CASRVERSGNTIYF. CDR3 nucleotides: TGTGCCAGCAGGGTAGAGAGGTCTGGAAACACCATATATTTT.

The V gene is TRBV30, the J gene TRBJ2-2; 12 bases match TRBD2. CDR3 length equals 18 residues. Losses at the gene ends were 1 base for V and 4 bases for J; bases not matched to a gene: 10. Germline CDR1 is GTSNPN and CDR2 is SVGIG (reference sequence). The CDR3 region has the DNA TGTGCCTGGAGTGCCCTGACTAGCGGGAGATTCAGCACCGGGGAGCTGTTTTTT. This gives the protein CAWSALTSGRFSTGELFF.

The genes are TRBV2 and TRBJ1-5; perhaps TRBD1 as D (5 bases). The CDR3 covers 16 residues. Germline CDR1 reads SNHLY; CDR2 reads FYNNEI. The germline V and J ends were trimmed by 5 bases and 2 bases, with 16 bases remaining between them. CDR3 DNA: TGTGCCAGCAGTTGGAGGGCGGGGGGAGGCAATCAGCCCCAGCATTTT. Translating it yields CASSWRAGGGNQPQHF.

The chain recombines TRBV5-6 with TRBJ1-3; D not resolved. Germline V gene lookup returns CDR1 SGHDT and CDR2 YYEEEE. Trimming cost V 0 bases and J 0 bases, with 7 bases left between them. The CDR3 runs to 15 residues. In nucleotides, the CDR3 is TGTGCCAGCAGCTTGGGCCAGTACTCTGGAAACACCATATATTTT. It codes for CASSLGQYSGNTIYF.

This chain uses TRBV20-1 with TRBJ2-7; D is unclear. Germline CDR1 is DFQATT and CDR2 is SNEGSKA (reference sequence). V dropped 0 bases and J dropped 9 bases, with 9 bases sitting between them. CDR3 length: 11 amino acids. CDR3 loop: CSARDPPGQYF. DNA of the CDR3: TGCAGTGCTAGAGATCCCCCGGGGCAGTACTTC.

This chain uses TRBV12-3 or TRBV12-4 with TRBJ1-1, with unresolved D. CDR3 length: 12 amino acids. Trimming took off 0 bases at V and 11 bases at J, with 10 bases between the two ends. This chain's CDR3 is CASSLAGTVAFF. The CDR3 DNA reads as TGTGCCAGCAGTTTAGCGGGCACGGTTGCTTTCTTT.

The chain carries TRBV18 and TRBJ2-5; TRBD1 aligns across 9 bases. CDR1 and CDR2 (germline): KGHSH, LQKENI. CDR3 length: 14 amino acids. J was trimmed by 5 bases and V by 3 bases; bases with no gene match: 4. The CDR3 protein is CASSPDRGGETQYF. In nucleotides, the CDR3 is TGTGCCAGCTCACCGGACAGGGGAGGCGAGACCCAGTACTTC.

The chain is built from TRBV3-1 (or the pseudogene TRBV3-2) and TRBJ1-1; TRBD1 aligns across 7 bases. The J segment lost 12 bases and the V segment lost 3 bases, leaving 7 bases of the junction unmatched. The CDR3 has 12 amino acids. The germline V gene has CDR1 LGHDT and CDR2 YNNKEL (reference sequence). In nucleotides, the CDR3 is TGTGCCAGCAGCCATATGGGGGGACAGACTTTCTTT. Protein product: CASSHMGGQTFF.

This sequence joins TRBV19 and TRBJ1-3, with D tentatively TRBD1 (6 bases). Germline lookup yields CDR1 LNHDA and CDR2 SQIVND (reference sequence). Trimming took 3 bases from V and 0 from J, leaving 9 bases between them. CDR3 length: 15 amino acids. CDR3 nucleotides: TGTGCCAGTAGTATGCAGGGGAGCTCTGGAAACACCATATATTTT. It translates to CASSMQGSSGNTIYF.

V is TRBV5-1 and J is TRBJ1-2, with unresolved D. Germline V CDR1 and CDR2: SGHRS, YFSETQ. The CDR3 sequence is 13 residues long. V lost 4 bases and J 4 bases, leaving 11 bases between the germline ends. The CDR3 sequence is CASSPATTYGYTF. CDR3 in DNA: TGCGCCAGCAGCCCCGCGACAACCTATGGCTACACCTTC.

The gene calls are TRBV5-1 and TRBJ2-3, with 7 bases identical to TRBD1. CDR1 is SGHRS, CDR2 YFSETQ, per germline. CDR3 size: 15 residues. The J segment lost 2 bases and the V segment lost 0 bases, leaving 3 bases of the junction unmatched. CDR3 protein: CASSLDGTATDTQYF. CDR3 nucleotide sequence: TGCGCCAGCAGCTTGGACGGGACAGCCACAGATACGCAGTATTTT. Variable domain in full (rest from reference TRBV5-1 and TRBJ2-3): KAGVTQTPRYLIKTRGQQVTLSCSPISGHRSVSWYQQTPGQGLQFLFEYFSETQRNKGNFPGRFSGRQFSNSRSEMNVSTLELGDSALYLCASSLDGTATDTQYFGPGTRLTVL.

In this sample, this clone turned up a few times. The chain combines TRBV5-1 with TRBJ2-5; no clear D. The CDR3 loop spans 13 amino acids. V lost 4 bases, J lost 0 bases, and 7 bases lay in between. Germline assignment: CDR1 SGHRS and CDR2 YFSETQ. The CDR3 region has the DNA TGCGCCAGCAGCGAGGAGTACCAAGAGACCCAGTACTTC. The encoded protein is CASSEEYQETQYF.

This chain uses TRBV7-2 with TRBJ1-4, with 8 bases aligning to TRBD1. V lost 6 bases, J lost 5 bases, and 11 bases stayed unmatched. Germline V CDR1 and CDR2: SGHTA, FQGNSA. This CDR3 contains 16 residues. The CDR3 sequence: CASSRSTGAINEKLFF. CDR3 nucleotide sequence: TGTGCCAGCAGTAGATCGACAGGGGCCATAAATGAAAAACTGTTTTTT.

Here the CDR3 DNA reads TGCGCCAGCAGCCAAGTTGGCGGCAGCACCCAGTACTTC. It specifies CASSQVGGSTQYF. The V gene is TRBV4-1, the J gene TRBJ2-5; D not resolved. Per the germline V gene, CDR1 is MGHRA and CDR2 is YSYEKL. CDR3 length: 13 amino acids. Between the trimmed V and J ends, which lost 1 base and 8 bases, there was a span of 11 bases.

This chain uses TRBV11-3 with TRBJ1-1, with 7 bases matching TRBD1. The CDR3 consists of 14 residues. J was trimmed by 0 bases and V by 6 bases; bases with no gene match: 4. CDR1 and CDR2 from the germline V gene are SGHNT and YENEEA. As DNA, the CDR3 is TGTGCCAGCAGAGGCACAGGGGTGAACACTGAAGCTTTCTTT. Its translation is CASRGTGVNTEAFF.

The chain recombines TRBV19 with TRBJ1-2, with no clear D. CDR1 LNHDA and CDR2 SQIVND come from the germline V gene (reference sequence). This CDR3 has 13 amino acids. Trimming cost V 0 bases and J 8 bases, with 10 bases left between them. The CDR3 sequence: CASSIDRVGGYTF. The CDR3 DNA reads as TGTGCCAGTAGTATAGATCGGGTCGGGGGCTACACCTTC.

V and J are TRBV11-2 and TRBJ2-5; tentative D call: TRBD2 (6 bases). The V and J ends lost 5 bases and 4 bases respectively, with 14 bases between them. This CDR3 contains 14 residues. Germline V gene lookup returns CDR1 SGHAT and CDR2 FQNNGV. This CDR3 is CASSLRENGETQYF. CDR3 DNA: TGTGCCAGCAGCCTACGGGAGAACGGAGAGACCCAGTACTTC.

As to this clone: The identical CDR3 is also encoded by other nucleotide sequences in the sample. The rearrangement links TRBV4-1 to TRBJ2-7; 8 nucleotides align to TRBD1. Germline loops: CDR1 MGHRA, CDR2 YSYEKL. V lost 1 base and J lost 4; bases outside the gene matches: 3. This CDR3 has 14 amino acids. The CDR3 is CASSQGTGPYEQYF. CDR3 coding DNA: TGCGCCAGCAGCCAAGGGACAGGGCCTTACGAGCAGTACTTC.

CDR3 loop: CASRKGTGDNTEAFF. The CDR3, as DNA: TGTGCCAGTAGGAAGGGAACAGGGGATAACACTGAAGCTTTCTTT. The rearrangement uses TRBV19 and TRBJ1-1, with 7 nucleotides matching TRBD1. After removal of 6 bases from V and 2 bases from J, the junction contained 9 bases not matched to a gene. Germline V gene sequence: CDR1 LNHDA, CDR2 SQIVND (reference sequence). The CDR3 sequence is 15 residues long.

The chain combines TRBV2 with TRBJ2-3, with unresolved D. The germline gives CDR1 SNHLY, CDR2 FYNNEI. The V end lost 4 bases, the J end lost 6 bases, and 11 bases lay between the germline ends. The CDR3 has 13 residues. In nucleotides, the CDR3 is TGTGCCAGCAGTGTTTCCTCTAAGGATACGCAGTATTTT. This codes for CASSVSSKDTQYF.

V gene TRBV27 combines with J gene TRBJ2-1; tentative D call: TRBD2 (6 bases). Germline V CDR1 and CDR2: MNHEY, SMNVEV (reference sequence). V lost 6 bases, J lost 0 bases, and 15 bases lay in between. The CDR3 contains 16 residues. CDR3 in amino acids: CASRLKRASSYNEQFF. DNA for the CDR3: TGTGCCAGCAGACTAAAGCGGGCAAGCTCCTACAATGAGCAGTTCTTC.